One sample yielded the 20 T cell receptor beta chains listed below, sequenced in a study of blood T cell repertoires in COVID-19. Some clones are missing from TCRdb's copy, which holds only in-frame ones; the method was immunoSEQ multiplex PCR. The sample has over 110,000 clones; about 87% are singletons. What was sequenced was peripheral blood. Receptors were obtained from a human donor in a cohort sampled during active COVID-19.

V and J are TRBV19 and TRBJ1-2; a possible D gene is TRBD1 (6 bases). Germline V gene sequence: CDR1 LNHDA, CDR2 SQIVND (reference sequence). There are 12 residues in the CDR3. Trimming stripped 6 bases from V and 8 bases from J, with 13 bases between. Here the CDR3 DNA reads TGTGCCAGTAGCCCACAGGGAATAGGCTACACCTTC. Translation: CASSPQGIGYTF.

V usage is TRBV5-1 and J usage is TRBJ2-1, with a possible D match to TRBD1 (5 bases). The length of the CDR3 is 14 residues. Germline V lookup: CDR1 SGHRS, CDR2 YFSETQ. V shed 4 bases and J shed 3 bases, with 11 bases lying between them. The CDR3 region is CASSPFQGYNEQFF. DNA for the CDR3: TGCGCCAGCAGCCCGTTCCAGGGCTACAATGAGCAGTTCTTC. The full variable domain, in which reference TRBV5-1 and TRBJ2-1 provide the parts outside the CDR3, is KAGVTQTPRYLIKTRGQQVTLSCSPISGHRSVSWYQQTPGQGLQFLFEYFSETQRNKGNFPGRFSGRQFSNSRSEMNVSTLELGDSALYLCASSPFQGYNEQFFGPGTRLTVL.

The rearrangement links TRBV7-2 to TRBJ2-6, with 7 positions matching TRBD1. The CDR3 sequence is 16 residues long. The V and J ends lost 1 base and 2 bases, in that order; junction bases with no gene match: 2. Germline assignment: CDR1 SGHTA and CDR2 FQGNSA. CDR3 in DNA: TGTGCCAGCAGCTTAGGACAGGGCGCTGGGGCCAACGTCCTGACTTTC. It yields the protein CASSLGQGAGANVLTF.

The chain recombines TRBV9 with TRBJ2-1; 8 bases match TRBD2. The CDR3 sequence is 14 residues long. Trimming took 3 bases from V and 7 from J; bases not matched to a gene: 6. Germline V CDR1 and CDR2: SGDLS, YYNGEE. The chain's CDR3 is CASSERGLGNEQFF. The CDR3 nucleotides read TGTGCCAGCAGCGAGCGGGGGTTGGGGAATGAGCAGTTCTTC.

In nucleotides, the CDR3 is TGTGCCAGCAGCCCCGCCAAGGGGGTTTCCTACGAGCAGTACTTC. It specifies CASSPAKGVSYEQYF. The V call is TRBV4-2, the J call TRBJ2-7; a possible D gene is TRBD1 (6 bases). This CDR3 comprises 15 residues. Trimming took 4 bases from V and 1 from J, leaving 14 bases between them. Germline V gives CDR1 LGHNA, CDR2 YNFKEQ.

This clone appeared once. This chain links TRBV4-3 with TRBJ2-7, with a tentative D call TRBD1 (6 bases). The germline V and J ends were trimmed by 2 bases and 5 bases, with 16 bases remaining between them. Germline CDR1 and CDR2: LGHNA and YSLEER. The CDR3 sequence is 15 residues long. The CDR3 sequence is CASSQHPRGRDEQYF. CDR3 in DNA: TGCGCCAGCAGCCAACACCCCAGGGGCCGGGACGAGCAGTACTTC.

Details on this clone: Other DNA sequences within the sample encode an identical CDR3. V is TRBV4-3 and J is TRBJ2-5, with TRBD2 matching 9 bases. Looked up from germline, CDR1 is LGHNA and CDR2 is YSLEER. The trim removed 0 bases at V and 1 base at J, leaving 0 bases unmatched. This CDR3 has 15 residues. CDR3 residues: CASSQERGGQETQYF. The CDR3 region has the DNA TGCGCCAGCAGCCAAGAGCGGGGGGGCCAAGAGACCCAGTACTTC.

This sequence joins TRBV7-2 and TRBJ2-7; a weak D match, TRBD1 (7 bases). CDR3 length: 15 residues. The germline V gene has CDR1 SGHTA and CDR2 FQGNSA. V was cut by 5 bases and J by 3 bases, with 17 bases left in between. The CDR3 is CASSLGQGGLYEQYF. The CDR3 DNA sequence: TGTGCCAGCAGCCTAGGGCAGGGGGGCCTCTACGAGCAGTACTTC.

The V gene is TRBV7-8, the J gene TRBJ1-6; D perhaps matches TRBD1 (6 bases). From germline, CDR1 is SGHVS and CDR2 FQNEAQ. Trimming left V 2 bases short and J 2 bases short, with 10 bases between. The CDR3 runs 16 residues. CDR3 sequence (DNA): TGTGCCAGCAGCTTACGGGGGGCCCCCTATAATTCACCCCTCCACTTT. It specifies CASSLRGAPYNSPLHF.

CDR3 sequence (DNA): TGTGCCACTCGACAGGGGGCTACTGAAGCTTTCTTT. Protein: CATRQGATEAFF. The rearrangement links TRBV19 to TRBJ1-1; 10 nucleotides line up with TRBD1. The CDR3 has 12 amino acids. Germline values: CDR1 LNHDA, CDR2 SQIVND (reference sequence). V trimming: 10 bases; J trimming: 5 bases; junction bases outside the gene matches: 4.

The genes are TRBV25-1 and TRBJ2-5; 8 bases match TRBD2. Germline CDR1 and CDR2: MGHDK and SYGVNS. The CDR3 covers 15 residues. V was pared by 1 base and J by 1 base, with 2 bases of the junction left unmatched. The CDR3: CASSESGLAQETQYF. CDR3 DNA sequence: TGTGCCAGCAGTGAATCCGGACTAGCCCAAGAGACCCAGTACTTC.

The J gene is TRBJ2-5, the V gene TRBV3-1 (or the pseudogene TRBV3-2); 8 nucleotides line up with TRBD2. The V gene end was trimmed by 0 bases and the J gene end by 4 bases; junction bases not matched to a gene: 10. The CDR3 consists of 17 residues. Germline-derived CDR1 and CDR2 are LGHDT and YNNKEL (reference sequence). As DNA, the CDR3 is TGTGCCAGCAGCCAAGACGGCGGGGGGCCCTTGAGAGAGACCCAGTACTTC. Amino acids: CASSQDGGGPLRETQYF.

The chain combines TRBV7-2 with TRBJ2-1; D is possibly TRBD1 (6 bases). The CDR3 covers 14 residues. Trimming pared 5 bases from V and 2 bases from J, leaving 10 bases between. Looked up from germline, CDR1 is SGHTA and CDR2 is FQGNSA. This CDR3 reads CASSLEGAYNEQFF. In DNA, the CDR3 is TGTGCCAGCAGCCTTGAGGGGGCCTACAATGAGCAGTTCTTC.

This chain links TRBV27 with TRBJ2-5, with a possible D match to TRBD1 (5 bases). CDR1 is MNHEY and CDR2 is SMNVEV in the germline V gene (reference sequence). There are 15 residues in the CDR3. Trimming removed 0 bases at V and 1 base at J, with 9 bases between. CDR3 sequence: CASSLSSRGQETQYF. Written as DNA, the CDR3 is TGTGCCAGCAGTTTATCGAGTAGGGGCCAAGAGACCCAGTACTTC.

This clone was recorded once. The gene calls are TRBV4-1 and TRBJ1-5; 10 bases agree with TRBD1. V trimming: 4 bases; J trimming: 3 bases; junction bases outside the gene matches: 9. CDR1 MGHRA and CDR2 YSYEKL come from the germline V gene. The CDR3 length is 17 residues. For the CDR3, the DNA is TGCGCCAGCAGCCCAGCGCCCGGGACAGGGGCCAATCAGCCCCAGCATTTT. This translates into CASSPAPGTGANQPQHF.

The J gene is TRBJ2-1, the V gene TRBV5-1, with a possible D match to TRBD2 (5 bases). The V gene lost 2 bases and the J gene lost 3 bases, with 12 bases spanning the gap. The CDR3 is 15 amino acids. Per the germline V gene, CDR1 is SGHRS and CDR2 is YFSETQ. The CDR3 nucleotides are TGCGCCAGCAGCTTCCTCCAGGCGGGCTACAATGAGCAGTTCTTC. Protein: CASSFLQAGYNEQFF.

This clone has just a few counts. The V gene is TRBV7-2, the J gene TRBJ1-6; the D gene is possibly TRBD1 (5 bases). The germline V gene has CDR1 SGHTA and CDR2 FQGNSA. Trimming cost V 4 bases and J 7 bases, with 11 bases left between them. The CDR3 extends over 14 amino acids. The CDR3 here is CASSSGIVNSPLHF. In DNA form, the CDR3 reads TGTGCCAGCAGCTCAGGGATTGTAAATTCACCCCTCCACTTT.

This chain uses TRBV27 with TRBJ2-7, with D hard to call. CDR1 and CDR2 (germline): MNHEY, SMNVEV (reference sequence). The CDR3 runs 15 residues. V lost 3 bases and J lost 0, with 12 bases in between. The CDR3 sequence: CASSLTGSFSYEQYF. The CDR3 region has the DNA TGTGCCAGCAGTTTGACCGGGTCCTTCTCCTACGAGCAGTACTTC.

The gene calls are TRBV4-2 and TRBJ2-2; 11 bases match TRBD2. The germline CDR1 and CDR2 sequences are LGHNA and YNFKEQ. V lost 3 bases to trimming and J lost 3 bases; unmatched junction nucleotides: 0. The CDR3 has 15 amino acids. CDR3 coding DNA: TGTGCCAGCAGCCAGACTAGCGGGGACACCGGGGAGCTGTTTTTT. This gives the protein CASSQTSGDTGELFF.

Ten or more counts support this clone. The CDR3 DNA reads as TGTGCCAGTACCTATGGCAATCAGCCCCAGCATTTT. Its translation is CASTYGNQPQHF. This chain links TRBV19 with TRBJ1-5; D unclear. This CDR3 is built from 12 residues. CDR1 LNHDA and CDR2 SQIVND come from the germline V gene (reference sequence). Trimming cost V 7 bases and J 2 bases, with 6 bases left between them.